This entry features one T cell receptor beta chain sequence. Its antigen is as yet unknown. These data belong to a study of cytomegalovirus exposure and HLA in healthy donors. Broader study findings: Per a later analysis, about 18,000 TCR beta sequences showed association with HLA alleles at 0.05 false discovery rate. Published work reported that the classifier diagnosed cytomegalovirus status with high specificity and sensitivity.

The PCR contained 60 Vbeta and 13 Jbeta primers. The method was immunoSEQ multiplex PCR; TCRdb's version includes in-frame clones alone and lacks a portion of them. The sample lists some 130,000 clones, more than 60% seen once, with 8.8% in the top ten. The V gene's germline CDR1 is SQVTM and CDR2 ANQGSEA. V lost 4 bases to trimming and J lost 1 base; unmatched junction nucleotides: 10. The CDR3 is 15 amino acids. V gene TRBV29-1 combines with J gene TRBJ2-7; 7 bases align to TRBD1. The sequenced sample was PBMCs. The sequence was collected from a woman in her forties or fifties in good health and CMV-seropositive. The CDR3 is CSVAGTVSTSYEQYF. The CDR3 DNA follows: TGCAGCGTTGCCGGGACAGTCTCTACATCCTACGAGCAGTACTTC.